These 8 T cell receptor beta chains originate from one sample sequenced in a study of T cell responses to AZD1222 COVID-19 vaccine (TCRdb year 2021). The library was prepared using the immunoSEQ multiplex PCR assay. As stored in TCRdb, this immuneACCESS dataset retains in-frame rearrangements with V and J assigned. A fraction of the clones does not appear; measured against another copy, unresolved V genes explain less than half of the discrepancy, and the remainder lacks a known reason. The sample has 130,000 or so clones on record, approximately 83% of them singletons. 9% to 9.5% of the sample lies in the top ten. What the time point label conveys for this sample: baseline before first vaccination. The specimen comprised peripheral blood, sampled on day 0 of AZD1222 vaccination. These receptors all come from an adult in good health.

The CDR3 bases are TGTGCCACCAGTGATTTGTATGGGGAAGCTTTCTTT. This translates into CATSDLYGEAFF. The chain carries TRBV24-1 and TRBJ1-1; no definite D call. The CDR3 runs to 12 residues. CDR1 is KGHDR, CDR2 SFDVKD, per germline. Trimming shortened V by 0 bases and J by 8 bases, and 6 bases separated the two germline ends.

V and J are TRBV6-5 and TRBJ1-6; D might be TRBD1 (5 bases). V dropped 2 bases and J dropped 9 bases, with 14 bases sitting between them. Per the germline V gene, CDR1 is MNHEY and CDR2 is SVGAGI. The CDR3 has 15 residues. Here the CDR3 DNA reads TGTGCCAGCAGTTACGCAGGAAGGGACGGTTCACCCCTCCACTTT. Translating it yields CASSYAGRDGSPLHF.

V is TRBV10-2 and J is TRBJ1-1; D is unclear. CDR3 length: 15 amino acids. Germline V gene lookup returns CDR1 WSHSY and CDR2 SAAADI. V lost 2 bases to trimming and J lost 2 bases, with 12 bases between them. The CDR3 reads CASSEAAVINTEAFF. The CDR3 nucleotides are TGCGCCAGCAGTGAGGCCGCAGTAATAAACACTGAAGCTTTCTTT.

This sequence joins TRBV18 and TRBJ2-1; 11 nucleotides line up with TRBD2. This CDR3 is built from 20 residues. V was pared by 3 bases and J by 9 bases, with 22 bases of the junction left unmatched. Germline-derived CDR1 and CDR2 are KGHSH and LQKENI. CDR3: CASSPPGQVLIAGGRSEQFF. DNA of the CDR3: TGTGCCAGCTCACCCCCGGGACAGGTATTAATAGCGGGGGGGCGAAGTGAGCAGTTCTTC.

This chain uses TRBV5-1 with TRBJ1-5; the D is unclear. The CDR3 is 18 residues long. Looked up from germline, CDR1 is SGHRS and CDR2 is YFSETQ. Trimming removed 2 bases from V and 2 bases from J, with 20 bases in between. CDR3 in amino acids: CASSLSGPSWSRNQPQHF. CDR3 sequence (DNA): TGCGCCAGCAGCTTATCCGGACCCAGTTGGAGCCGCAATCAGCCCCAGCATTTT.

The rearrangement uses TRBV7-9 and TRBJ1-1; D unclear. The length of the CDR3 is 14 residues. CDR1 is SEHNR, CDR2 FQNEAQ, per germline (reference sequence). Trimming removed 5 bases from V and 0 bases from J, with 10 bases in between. CDR3 residues: CASSETAMNTEAFF. Written as DNA, the CDR3 is TGTGCCAGCAGCGAGACGGCCATGAACACTGAAGCTTTCTTT. The complete variable domain, with remaining parts taken from reference TRBV7-9 and TRBJ1-1, reads DTGVSQNPRHKITKRGQNVTFRCDPISEHNRLYWYRQTLGQGPEFLTYFQNEAQLEKSRLLSDRFSAERPKGSFSTLEIQRTEQGDSAMYLCASSETAMNTEAFFGQGTRLTVV.

This clone was picked up a small number of times. This chain joins TRBV6-5 and TRBJ1-4; D gene unclear. The length of the CDR3 is 15 residues. Trimming left V 4 bases short and J 2 bases short, with 11 bases between. The germline CDR1 and CDR2 sequences are MNHEY and SVGAGI. The CDR3, as DNA: TGTGCCAGCAGTTCCCTGGTAGGGACTAATGAAAAACTGTTTTTT. Translated: CASSSLVGTNEKLFF.

V is TRBV3-1 (or the pseudogene TRBV3-2) and J is TRBJ2-3, with TRBD2 identical over 9 bases. CDR1 is LGHDT, CDR2 YNNKEL, per germline (reference sequence). The junction had 3 bases not matched to a gene; V was cut back by 1 base and J by 4 bases. This CDR3 has 15 residues. CDR3 region: CASSQVAGGADTQYF. The CDR3 bases are TGTGCCAGCAGCCAAGTCGCGGGGGGGGCAGATACGCAGTATTTT.